This T cell receptor (beta chain) was sequenced for a study of blood T cell repertoires in COVID-19. About the study: Acute-phase and convalescent COVID-19 samples originated in the United States, Italy and Spain. PBMCs, B-cell-depleted T cells, or T cells were the source of the cDNA or gDNA that made up the material.

The CDR3 spans 14 residues. Germline loops: CDR1 SNHLY, CDR2 FYNNEI. After removal of 6 bases from V and 7 bases from J, the junction contained 10 bases not matched to a gene. Profiling relied on immunoSEQ multiplex PCR, and the TCRdb table lists in-frame clones only, not all of them. The sample contains over 350,000 clones, approximately 90% of which appear only once. Participants spanned ages roughly 18 to 95 years and resided in about two dozen US areas. Assignment of participants to cohorts was predicated upon participant-reported clinical history. This chain links TRBV2 with TRBJ1-1; 8 bases align to TRBD1. Sequencing used PBMCs or T cells enriched from blood (not recorded which). The receptor comes from a woman younger than 30 who had recovered from COVID-19. The CDR3 spells CASRPRQGSHEAFF. In nucleotides, the CDR3 is TGTGCCAGCAGGCCCAGACAGGGGAGCCATGAAGCTTTCTTT.